The 27 T cell receptor beta chains below come from one sample, sequenced in a study of regulatory T cells in long-lasting Graves disease. Library construction for TCR beta used iRepertoire HTBI primers and Arm-PCR of CDR3 regions. MiXCR, applied by TCRdb to the multiplex PCR reads, yields one record per CDR3 protein. The repertoire holds approximately 440,000 distinct CDR3 sequences, with roughly 16% as singletons. Specified time point: newly diagnosed GD, antithyroid drugs for less than 3 months. Extracted RNA from PBMCs served as the source of the TCR library. These data are also associated with another study on T cells in Graves' hyperthyroidism and ophthalmopathy.

Sequenced material: peripheral blood mononuclear cells (PBMCs), taken at new diagnosis, from a patient treated with antithyroid drugs. Receptors were obtained from a man aged 40-55 years with Graves disease.

This clonotype has a count of ten or more. The chain is built from TRBV20-1 and TRBJ2-3, with D perhaps TRBD1 or TRBD2 (5 bases each). Germline V gene sequence: CDR1 DFQATT, CDR2 SNEGSKA (reference sequence). The ends were cut back, 0 bases at V and 11 bases at J, with 18 bases in the middle. This CDR3 region has 14 residues. CDR3 region: CSARDPSGRPLQYF. The CDR3 DNA sequence: TGCAGTGCTAGAGACCCGTCGGGACGCCCTTTGCAGTATTTT.

This sequence joins TRBV15 and TRBJ2-1; 7 bases agree with TRBD2. Germline V gives CDR1 LNHNV, CDR2 YYDKDF (reference sequence). This CDR3 is 13 amino acids long. The trim removed 5 bases at V and 6 bases at J, leaving 4 bases unmatched. The CDR3 region is CATSRGLVNEQFF. In DNA form, the CDR3 reads TGTGCCACCAGCCGTGGACTAGTCAATGAGCAGTTCTTC.

This clonotype occurred many times. The chain is built from TRBV11-2 and TRBJ2-3; D ambiguous. Per germline, CDR1 SGHAT and CDR2 FQNNGV. V was clipped by 5 bases and J by 4 bases, with 13 bases between them. The CDR3 spans 14 residues. Here the CDR3 reads CASSARLDADTQYF. In DNA form, the CDR3 reads TGTGCCAGCAGCGCCCGTCTCGACGCAGATACGCAGTATTTT.

About this clonotype itself: Germline is not matched at one junction end, which may reflect a read error. This sequence joins TRBV28 and TRBJ2-1; D is unresolved. CDR1 is MDHEN, CDR2 SYDVKM, per germline. The CDR3 extends over 10 amino acids. The CDR3: CASSRNEQLF. The CDR3 bases are TGTGCCAGCAGTAGGAATGAGCAGCTCTTC.

V is TRBV28 and J is TRBJ1-1, with 7 bases lining up with TRBD1. Germline CDR1 and CDR2: MDHEN and SYDVKM. The CDR3 extends over 13 amino acids. Losses at the gene ends were 11 bases for V and 4 bases for J; bases not matched to a gene: 10. CDR3 DNA: TGTGCCGGAAGACAGGGTATAACCACTGAAGCTTTCTTT. Its translation: CAGRQGITTEAFF.

This clonotype was detected ten times or more. V gene TRBV2 combines with J gene TRBJ2-3; possibly TRBD2 for D (5 bases). CDR3 length: 15 amino acids. V shed 0 bases and J shed 2 bases, with 9 bases lying between them. The germline V gene encodes CDR1 SNHLY and CDR2 FYNNEI. The CDR3: CASSEAPGITDTQYF. The CDR3 bases are TGTGCCAGCAGTGAAGCTCCGGGAATCACAGATACGCAGTATTTT.

Comments on this clonotype: One base away lies a much larger clone, so this may be a sequencing read error. The rearrangement joins TRBV2 to TRBJ2-1, with D perhaps TRBD2 (6 bases). In germline, CDR1 is SNHLY, CDR2 FYNNEI. The CDR3 loop spans 15 amino acids. The ends were cut back, 6 bases at V and 0 bases at J, with 12 bases in the middle. The CDR3 sequence is CASSRDGSSYNEQFF. The CDR3 coding sequence is TGTGCCAGCAGCCGAGACGGGAGCTCCTACAATGAGCAGTTCTTC.

This clonotype was found many times. The V gene is TRBV3-1, the J gene TRBJ1-5; D gene uncertain. The CDR3 extends over 15 amino acids. V was shortened by 0 bases and J by 6 bases, with 12 bases between the two germline ends. CDR1 is LGHDT and CDR2 is YNNKEL in the germline V gene (reference sequence). DNA of the CDR3: TGTGCCAGCAGCCAAGATATGAAGAATGGTCAGCCCCAGCATTTT. It encodes CASSQDMKNGQPQHF.

The chain employs TRBV9 and TRBJ2-1; 10 positions match TRBD2. The CDR3 has 16 residues. Germline loops: CDR1 SGDLS, CDR2 YYNGEE. V was pared by 3 bases and J by 6 bases, with 9 bases of the junction left unmatched. CDR3 nucleotide sequence: TGTGCCAGCAGCGCTCGACTAGCGGGTTACGTCAATGAGCAGTTCTTC. Encoded protein: CASSARLAGYVNEQFF.

On this clonotype: This may arise from a read error, as a much more abundant clone is one base away. The rearrangement uses TRBV6-9 and TRBJ2-3; possibly TRBD2 for D (5 bases). The CDR3 covers 15 residues. Trimming pared 9 bases from V and 1 base from J, leaving 17 bases between. Per the germline V gene, CDR1 is MNHGY and CDR2 is SVAAGI. The CDR3 protein is CASTDRESRTDTQYF. Here the CDR3 DNA reads TGTGCCAGTACCGATAGGGAGTCTCGCACAGATACGCAGTATTTT.

This clonotype was seen only a few times. This sequence joins TRBV12-5 and TRBJ1-2, with D maybe TRBD1 (5 bases). V lost 2 bases and J lost 4, with 17 bases in between. CDR1 and CDR2 from the germline V gene are LGHNT and FRNRAP. The CDR3 contains 16 residues. CDR3: CASGLPPGGYGYGYTF. CDR3 nucleotides: TGTGCTAGTGGTTTGCCTCCCGGGGGGTATGGCTATGGCTACACCTTC.

This clonotype was counted ten times or more. The chain has TRBV28 and TRBJ1-3; TRBD1 matches at 7 bases. The ends lost 6 bases at V and 0 bases at J; junction bases unmatched: 5. The CDR3 has 15 amino acids. CDR1 is MDHEN and CDR2 is SYDVKM in the germline V gene. For the CDR3, the DNA is TGTGCCAGCAGCCGGGACAGAGTCTCTGGAAACACCATATATTTT. Its translation: CASSRDRVSGNTIYF.

This clonotype has only a few counts. The chain is built from TRBV5-6 and TRBJ2-2; tentative D call: TRBD2 (5 bases). The CDR3 spans 16 residues. Germline V gives CDR1 SGHDT, CDR2 YYEEEE. V dropped 4 bases and J dropped 6 bases, with 19 bases sitting between them. CDR3 sequence reads: CASSHYEGVRPGELFF. CDR3 DNA sequence: TGTGCCAGCAGCCATTACGAGGGAGTGAGACCCGGGGAGCTGTTTTTT.

Ten or more counts support this clonotype. This rearrangement joins TRBV2 to TRBJ2-7, with D unresolved. The CDR3 has 14 residues. Between the trimmed V and J ends, which lost 0 bases and 1 base, there was a span of 7 bases. The germline gives CDR1 SNHLY, CDR2 FYNNEI. The CDR3 bases are TGTGCCAGCAGTGAAGCGGCCTTTTCCTACGAGCAGTACTTC. Amino acids: CASSEAAFSYEQYF.

The sample holds a few counts of this clonotype. The gene calls are TRBV12-3 or TRBV12-4 and TRBJ2-2; 9 bases match TRBD1. The CDR3 is 16 residues long. The junction had 4 bases not matched to a gene; V was cut back by 0 bases and J by 5 bases. CDR3: CASSLAGTGRTGELFF. The CDR3 DNA sequence: TGTGCCAGCAGTTTAGCCGGGACAGGGAGGACCGGGGAGCTGTTTTTT.

The J gene is TRBJ2-1, the V gene TRBV7-2; a possible D gene is TRBD1 (5 bases). Trimming shortened V by 0 bases and J by 7 bases, and 10 bases separated the two germline ends. Germline loops: CDR1 SGHTA, CDR2 FQGNSA. The CDR3 has 14 amino acids. DNA for the CDR3: TGTGCCAGCAGCTTAGCCAGGGATGGGAATGAGCAGTTCTTC. Encoded protein: CASSLARDGNEQFF.

This clonotype was counted ten times or more. The chain links TRBV5-1 to TRBJ1-5, with D tentatively TRBD1 (5 bases). Germline V gene sequence: CDR1 SGHRS, CDR2 YFSETQ. Trimming removed 0 bases at V and 7 bases at J, with 14 bases between. This CDR3 comprises 15 residues. This CDR3 is CASSLGGVTGQPQHF. CDR3 in DNA: TGCGCCAGCAGCTTGGGGGGGGTGACTGGACAGCCCCAGCATTTT.

This clonotype was observed at least ten times. The rearrangement joins TRBV6-2 or TRBV6-3 to TRBJ2-5; D is unresolved. The germline V and J ends were trimmed by 6 bases and 1 base, with 15 bases remaining between them. The CDR3 extends over 15 amino acids. Germline lookup yields CDR1 MNHEY and CDR2 SVGEGT. CDR3 nucleotides: TGTGCCAGCAGACCTCAGGTTGATCTCCAAGAGACCCAGTACTTC. Residues: CASRPQVDLQETQYF.

Remarks on this clonotype: This may come from a read error, since a much larger clone is one base off. V is TRBV18 and J is TRBJ1-5, with D uncertain. CDR3 length: 15 amino acids. CDR1 is KGHSH and CDR2 is LQKENI in the germline V gene. For the CDR3, the DNA is TGTGCCAGCTCCCCAGGTCCGAATAGCCATCAGCCCCAGCATTTT. This sequence encodes CASSPGPNSHQPQHF.

This clonotype was found many times. This rearrangement joins TRBV28 to TRBJ1-6, with 8 bases that match TRBD1. Trimming cost V 5 bases and J 6 bases; bases outside gene matches: 6. The CDR3 extends over 15 amino acids. CDR1 and CDR2 (germline): MDHEN, SYDVKM. CDR3 in amino acids: CASSPVQGVNSPLHF. In nucleotides, the CDR3 is TGTGCCAGCAGTCCCGTACAGGGGGTTAATTCACCCCTCCACTTT.

The V gene is TRBV12-5, the J gene TRBJ1-5, with D maybe TRBD1 (6 bases). The CDR3 covers 14 residues. Trimming took off 3 bases at V and 6 bases at J, with 12 bases between the two ends. CDR1 and CDR2 from the germline V gene are LGHNT and FRNRAP. CDR3 bases: TGTGCTAGTGGTTTCGGGCAGGGGACTCAGCCCCAGCATTTT. This encodes CASGFGQGTQPQHF.

This clonotype occurred many times. The genes are TRBV7-9 and TRBJ2-5; D remains unclear. V gave up 6 bases and J gave up 5 bases, with 7 bases separating them. Germline CDR1 reads SEHNR; CDR2 reads FQNEAQ (reference sequence). This CDR3 is 11 amino acids long. Written as DNA, the CDR3 is TGTGCCAGCAGGCAGATGGAGACCCAGTACTTC. It encodes CASRQMETQYF.

This clonotype was picked up many times. The chain combines TRBV6-5 with TRBJ2-1; a weak D match, TRBD2 (5 bases). The CDR3 extends over 17 amino acids. V lost 0 bases and J lost 0, with 12 bases in between. From germline, CDR1 is MNHEY and CDR2 SVGAGI. This CDR3 reads CASSYSGPLDSYNEQFF. Written as DNA, the CDR3 is TGTGCCAGCAGTTACTCGGGTCCACTAGACTCCTACAATGAGCAGTTCTTC.

A note on this clonotype: A much larger clone differs from this one at a single base, so this may be a read error. The chain couples TRBV3-1 to TRBJ2-1; D uncertain. In germline, CDR1 is LGHDT, CDR2 YNNKEL (reference sequence). CDR3 length: 13 amino acids. The CDR3 DNA sequence: TGTACCAGCAGCCAAGAAATTCACAATGAGCAGTTCTTC. Amino acids: CTSSQEIHNEQFF.

Points on this clonotype: It may be a read error: a sequence one base away is much more abundant. This chain links TRBV28 with TRBJ2-3; D unclear. The CDR3 runs 13 residues. CDR1 and CDR2 (germline): MDHEN, SYDVKM. DNA of the CDR3: TGTGGCAGCAGACCTCCCTATACAGATACGCAGTATTTT. Amino acid sequence: CGSRPPYTDTQYF. The full variable domain, in which reference TRBV28 and TRBJ2-3 provide the parts outside the CDR3, is DVKVTQSSRYLVKRTGEKVFLECVQDMDHENMFWYRQDPGLGLRLIYFSYDVKMKEKGDIPEGYSVSREKKERFSLILESASTNQTSMYLCGSRPPYTDTQYFGPGTRLTVL.

This clonotype has at least ten counts. This sequence joins TRBV11-2 and TRBJ1-1, with a weak D call TRBD1 (6 bases). Germline CDR1 is SGHAT and CDR2 is FQNNGV. V gave up 1 base and J gave up 4 bases, with 22 bases separating them. This CDR3 region has 18 residues. DNA for the CDR3: TGTGCCAGCAGCTTAGCGATTGGCATTACAGGGTTCGGCACTGAAGCTTTCTTT. Translation gives CASSLAIGITGFGTEAFF.

A few counts support this clonotype. A much more abundant neighbour one base away suggests this may be a read error. The rearrangement links TRBV3-1 to TRBJ2-1; 10 bases fit TRBD2. The CDR3 consists of 15 residues. Germline V lookup: CDR1 LGHDT, CDR2 YNNKEL (reference sequence). This CDR3 is CASNQMLAGGNEQFF. In DNA form, the CDR3 reads TGTGCCAGCAACCAAATGTTAGCGGGAGGAAATGAGCAGTTCTTC.